Listed below are T cell receptor beta chains from one sample, sequenced in a study of vaccination and CD4 T cells after COVID-19. TCRdb independently ran MiXCR on the PCR reads; one entry per CDR3 protein. This sample has about 4,200 distinct CDR3 sequences, with roughly 45% found just once. Their specific antigens are unknown. Sequenced: CD4+ T cells from blood, cultured in vitro. These receptors were taken from a human donor who had recovered from COVID-19. The CDR3 runs from the conserved cysteine through the conserved F or W. D genes are given only for firm matches. Clone size, where shown, is once, few, many, or a class for clones that have expanded.

TRBV7-9	few	-	TRBJ1-1	CASSLDTLYTEAFF	TGTGCCAGCAGCTTGGACACGCTGTACACTGAAGCTTTCTTT
TRBV6-5	-	-	TRBJ2-1	CASSYDAGADEQFF	TGTGCCAGCAGTTACGACGCGGGGGCCGATGAGCAGTTCTTC
TRBV5-1	-	-	TRBJ1-4	CASSLEGLGKLFF	TGCGCCAGCAGCTTGGAGGGGCTGGGAAAACTGTTTTTT
TRBV10-3	few	-	TRBJ1-6	CAISGTVDNSPLHF	TGTGCCATCAGTGGGACAGTCGATAATTCACCCCTCCACTTT
TRBV20-1	-	-	TRBJ1-1	CSASDFRANTEAFF	TGCAGTGCTAGTGATTTCAGGGCCAACACTGAAGCTTTCTTT
TRBV20-1	-	TRBD2	TRBJ2-7	CSARGTSGATYEQYF	TGCAGTGCTAGAGGTACTAGCGGGGCCACCTACGAGCAGTACTTC
TRBV7-2	once	-	TRBJ2-2	CASSLVVASGELFF	TGTGCCAGCAGCTTAGTAGTAGCCTCCGGGGAGCTGTTTTTT
TRBV19	-	-	TRBJ1-2	CASSMSRGGYGYTF	TGTGCCAGTAGTATGTCCAGGGGAGGGTATGGCTACACCTTC
TRBV5-4	medium-sized	TRBD2	TRBJ2-5	CASSFREGQETQYF	TGTGCCAGCAGCTTCAGGGAGGGCCAAGAGACCCAGTACTTC
TRBV6-5	-	-	TRBJ1-5	CASSYTGYGNQPQHF	TGTGCCAGCAGTTACACGGGGTATGGGAATCAGCCCCAGCATTTT
TRBV20-1	-	-	TRBJ1-1	CSADPAGFGNTEAFF	TGCAGTGCAGACCCGGCAGGGTTCGGGAACACTGAAGCTTTCTTT
TRBV4-3	once	TRBD2	TRBJ2-7	CASSQEGAGGPWEQYF	TGCGCCAGCAGCCAAGAGGGAGCGGGAGGGCCTTGGGAGCAGTACTTC
TRBV2	few	TRBD1	TRBJ1-5	CASQEGTGNQPQHF	TGTGCCTCGCAAGAGGGGACAGGCAATCAGCCCCAGCATTTT
TRBV20-1	-	-	TRBJ2-7	CSARGPSTYEQYF	TGCAGTGCTAGAGGTCCTAGTACCTACGAGCAGTACTTC
TRBV18	-	-	TRBJ2-4	CASSPTSGSGGGVQYF	TGTGCCAGCTCACCAACGTCGGGTAGCGGCGGCGGGGTTCAGTACTTC
TRBV20-1	few	TRBD1	TRBJ2-7	CSARSLTGAVDEQYF	TGCAGTGCTAGATCTCTGACAGGGGCGGTCGACGAGCAGTACTTC
TRBV20-1	-	-	TRBJ2-3	CSATGDNTDTQYF	TGCAGTGCTACCGGGGACAACACAGATACGCAGTATTTT
TRBV7-9	-	-	TRBJ2-5	CASSLAGGETQYF	TGTGCCAGCAGCTTAGCGGGGGGAGAGACCCAGTACTTC
TRBV7-9	-	-	TRBJ1-1	CASSRDLGTEAFF	TGTGCCAGCAGCCGGGACCTGGGGACTGAAGCTTTCTTT
TRBV7-8	-	-	TRBJ2-2	CASSLSRSRYTGELFF	TGTGCCAGCAGCCTCTCTAGATCTAGGTACACCGGGGAGCTGTTTTTT
TRBV2	-	-	TRBJ2-1	CASRPWRIENEQFF	TGTGCCAGCAGACCCTGGAGAATTGAAAATGAGCAGTTCTTC
TRBV10-3	-	-	TRBJ2-7	CAISAPASYEQYF	TGTGCCATCAGTGCCCCAGCCTCCTACGAGCAGTACTTC
TRBV2	few	-	TRBJ2-5	CASRGWAKETQYF	TGTGCCAGCAGAGGTTGGGCGAAAGAGACCCAGTACTTC
TRBV20-1	-	-	TRBJ2-7	CSARLGYEQYF	TGCAGTGCTAGATTGGGCTACGAGCAGTACTTC
TRBV6-1	-	-	TRBJ1-2	CASNSNRVLADGYGYTF	TGTGCCAGCAACTCAAACAGGGTTCTGGCGGATGGCTATGGCTACACCTTC
TRBV27	few	TRBD1	TRBJ1-6	CASSLSGTVYNSPLHF	TGTGCCAGCAGTTTATCCGGGACAGTCTATAATTCACCCCTCCACTTT
TRBV4-1	once	TRBD1	TRBJ2-1	CASSRGQGAWNEQFF	TGCGCCAGCAGCCGTGGGCAGGGGGCTTGGAATGAGCAGTTCTTC
TRBV23-1	-	-	TRBJ1-1	CASSRKPRGPMNTEAFF	TGCGCCAGCAGTCGAAAACCCAGGGGCCCCATGAACACTGAAGCTTTCTTT
TRBV20-1	few	-	TRBJ2-7	CSADEDSTYEQYF	TGCAGTGCTGACGAGGACAGTACCTACGAGCAGTACTTC
TRBV20-1	-	-	TRBJ2-2	CSALQGNTGELFF	TGCAGTGCTCTCCAGGGGAACACCGGGGAGCTGTTTTTT
TRBV7-9	-	-	TRBJ2-3	CASQAGDTQYF	TGTGCCAGCCAAGCGGGAGATACGCAGTATTTT
TRBV7-6	few	-	TRBJ1-4	CASSFASQGGEKLFF	TGTGCCAGCAGCTTCGCCAGCCAGGGTGGGGAAAAACTGTTTTTT
TRBV6-1	-	TRBD2	TRBJ2-5	CASSPTAGDGPGPQYF	TGTGCCAGCAGCCCAACAGCGGGAGACGGTCCAGGGCCCCAGTACTTC
TRBV7-3	-	TRBD2	TRBJ2-3	CASSPGLASDTQYF	TGTGCCAGCAGCCCCGGACTAGCCTCAGATACGCAGTATTTT
TRBV7-9	few	-	TRBJ2-5	CASSLGSAQYF	TGTGCCAGCAGCTTAGGATCGGCCCAGTACTTC
TRBV9	large	-	TRBJ2-5	CASSPQGLIQETQYF	TGTGCCAGCAGCCCTCAGGGGTTAATCCAAGAGACCCAGTACTTC
TRBV7-2	-	-	TRBJ1-1	CASSQGAGNTEAFF	TGTGCCAGCAGCCAAGGAGCAGGGAACACTGAAGCTTTCTTT
TRBV2	-	-	TRBJ1-2	CASRDRNYGYTF	TGTGCCAGTCGGGACCGCAACTATGGCTACACCTTC
TRBV7-3	few	-	TRBJ2-2	CASSLRPGELFF	TGTGCCAGCAGCTTACGACCCGGGGAGCTGTTTTTT
TRBV11-1	-	-	TRBJ1-5	CASSSEITLSNQPQHF	TGTGCCAGCAGCTCGGAAATTACGCTAAGCAATCAGCCCCAGCATTTT
TRBV12-3/TRBV12-4	-	-	TRBJ2-2	CASSFGLTTYGELFF	TGTGCCAGCAGTTTCGGACTGACCACCTACGGGGAGCTGTTTTTT
TRBV4-1	large	TRBD2	TRBJ2-5	CASRKGLAGEETQYF	TGCGCCAGCAGGAAAGGACTAGCGGGGGAGGAGACCCAGTACTTC
TRBV7-3	-	-	TRBJ2-2	CASSLFGTGELFF	TGTGCCAGCAGCTTATTCGGGACCGGGGAGCTGTTTTTT
TRBV6-1	-	TRBD2	TRBJ2-1	CASSRFSGGASYNEQFF	TGTGCCAGCAGCCGCTTTAGCGGGGGGGCATCCTACAATGAGCAGTTCTTC
TRBV20-1	few	TRBD2	TRBJ2-5	CSARGPGTSGRVETQYF	TGCAGTGCTAGAGGGCCGGGGACTAGCGGGAGGGTGGAGACCCAGTACTTC
TRBV11-3	medium-sized	-	TRBJ2-3	CASSLNIGTDTQYF	TGTGCCAGCAGCTTAAATATTGGGACAGATACGCAGTATTTT
TRBV18	-	TRBD1	TRBJ2-5	CASSPTRGQWGAQYF	TGTGCCAGCTCACCAACCAGGGGGCAGTGGGGAGCCCAGTACTTC
TRBV5-1	-	TRBD2	TRBJ2-3	CASSFGLAGGPDTQYF	TGCGCCAGCAGCTTCGGACTAGCGGGAGGGCCAGATACGCAGTATTTT
TRBV11-2	-	TRBD2	TRBJ2-5	CASRRTSGGVEETQYF	TGTGCCAGCAGACGTACTAGCGGGGGGGTGGAGGAGACCCAGTACTTC
TRBV4-1	few	-	TRBJ2-2	CASSLAAGELFF	TGCGCCAGCAGCCTAGCGGCCGGGGAGCTGTTTTTT
TRBV19	-	-	TRBJ2-1	CASSIRGTTENEQFF	TGTGCCAGTAGTATCCGGGGCACAACAGAGAATGAGCAGTTCTTC
TRBV5-1	-	TRBD1	TRBJ1-1	CASSYGDRDFTEAFF	TGCGCCAGCAGCTATGGGGACAGGGACTTCACTGAAGCTTTCTTT
TRBV6-5	medium-sized	-	TRBJ1-2	CASSYSNYGYTF	TGTGCCAGCAGTTACTCGAACTATGGCTACACCTTC
TRBV2	-	-	TRBJ2-2	CASSESNTGELFF	TGTGCCAGCAGTGAATCGAACACCGGGGAGCTGTTTTTT
TRBV2	few	-	TRBJ1-2	CASPGGLNYGYTF	TGTGCCAGCCCCGGTGGGCTTAACTATGGCTACACCTTC
TRBV19	-	-	TRBJ1-5	CASRVSAERNQPQHF	TGTGCCAGTAGGGTTTCCGCAGAGCGAAATCAGCCCCAGCATTTT
TRBV30	-	-	TRBJ1-2	CAWSTNWGYGYTF	TGTGCCTGGAGCACAAACTGGGGCTATGGCTACACCTTC
TRBV27	-	-	TRBJ1-1	CASIGQTMNTEAFF	TGTGCCAGCATTGGACAGACTATGAACACTGAAGCTTTCTTT
TRBV4-1	-	TRBD2	TRBJ2-1	CASSQALLAGGLYNEQFF	TGCGCCAGCAGCCAAGCCCTACTAGCGGGGGGCCTCTACAATGAGCAGTTCTTC
TRBV11-3	few	-	TRBJ1-6	CASSFGHGAYNSPLHF	TGTGCCAGCAGCTTTGGGCACGGCGCCTATAATTCACCCCTCCACTTT